The 17 T cell receptor beta chains in this list originate from one sample, sequenced in a study of T cell responses to AZD1222 COVID-19 vaccine. Clones were read by immunoSEQ multiplex PCR, and TCRdb kept only the in-frame ones, dropping some. The sample holds tens of thousands of clones, around 87% seen once. The sequenced sample was peripheral blood, obtained on day 0 of AZD1222 vaccination. The receptors come from an adult in good health.

V usage is TRBV2 and J usage is TRBJ1-1; D is uncertain. The V gene lost 0 bases and the J gene lost 11 bases, with 13 bases spanning the gap. The CDR3 length is 13 residues. CDR1 is SNHLY and CDR2 is FYNNEI in the germline V gene. CDR3 nucleotide sequence: TGTGCCAGCAGTGAAGCTGGCACTTCGAGGGCTTTCTTT. It is translated as CASSEAGTSRAFF.

The rearrangement uses TRBV6-5 and TRBJ1-6; D is possibly TRBD1 (6 bases). Trimming pared 0 bases from V and 9 bases from J, leaving 12 bases between. CDR3 length: 15 amino acids. Germline CDR1 reads MNHEY; CDR2 reads SVGAGI. DNA for the CDR3: TGTGCCAGCAGTTACTCGATAGGGGGAATTTCACCCCTCCACTTT. Its protein product is CASSYSIGGISPLHF.

The rearrangement joins TRBV27 to TRBJ1-5; D ambiguous. Trimming stripped 8 bases from V and 0 bases from J, with 14 bases between. This CDR3 spans 15 amino acids. Germline CDR1 and CDR2: MNHEY and SMNVEV (reference sequence). The CDR3 DNA reads as TGTGCCAGCGCCAATCTTACTTTTAGCAATCAGCCCCAGCATTTT. This codes for CASANLTFSNQPQHF.

The chain is built from TRBV4-2 and TRBJ1-6, with D hard to call. Germline-derived CDR1 and CDR2 are LGHNA and YNFKEQ. There are 16 residues in the CDR3. Trimming cost V 0 bases and J 5 bases, with 11 bases left between them. CDR3 in amino acids: CASSQDSWKNNSPLHF. Here the CDR3 DNA reads TGTGCCAGCAGCCAAGATTCTTGGAAAAATAATTCACCCCTCCACTTT.

CDR3 DNA: TGTGCCGGTCCGGGACCCCCTCATTTT. This gives the protein CAGPGPPHF. The V and J genes are TRBV2 and TRBJ1-5; the D gene is possibly TRBD1 (5 bases). Germline loops: CDR1 SNHLY, CDR2 FYNNEI. The CDR3 loop spans 9 amino acids. V was cut by 11 bases and J by 16 bases, with 15 bases left in between.

This clone was observed a few times. The gene calls are TRBV4-1 and TRBJ2-2, with D tentatively TRBD2 (6 bases). This CDR3 comprises 16 residues. Between the trimmed V and J ends, which lost 5 bases and 5 bases, there was a span of 18 bases. The V gene's germline CDR1 is MGHRA and CDR2 YSYEKL. The DNA for the CDR3 is TGCGCCAGCAGCTCCCGAAGTGTTCGGGGGACCGGGGAGCTGTTTTTT. This codes for CASSSRSVRGTGELFF.

The chain joins TRBV6-4 to TRBJ2-6; no clear D gene. Germline assignment: CDR1 MRHNA and CDR2 SNTAGT. V was clipped by 6 bases and J by 8 bases, with 11 bases between them. CDR3 size: 13 residues. The DNA of the CDR3 is TGTGCCAGCAGAATATCATCCCCCAACGTCCTGACTTTC. It codes for CASRISSPNVLTF.

The chain links TRBV7-8 to TRBJ2-2; a possible D gene is TRBD2 (5 bases). The germline V and J ends were trimmed by 0 bases and 1 base, with 12 bases remaining between them. This CDR3 has 17 amino acids. In germline, CDR1 is SGHVS, CDR2 FQNEAQ. CDR3 residues: CASSLAGLGGNTGELFF. Written as DNA, the CDR3 is TGTGCCAGCAGCTTAGCGGGGTTAGGAGGGAACACCGGGGAGCTGTTTTTT.

This sequence joins TRBV24-1 and TRBJ1-5, with D hard to call. There are 14 residues in the CDR3. Germline CDR1 and CDR2: KGHDR and SFDVKD. Trimming left V 3 bases short and J 4 bases short, with 9 bases between. The CDR3 loop is CATSDLDGNQPQHF. In DNA form, the CDR3 reads TGTGCCACCAGTGATCTAGACGGGAATCAGCCCCAGCATTTT.

The chain carries TRBV4-3 and TRBJ2-7, with D perhaps being TRBD1 or TRBD2 (6 bases each). Germline-derived CDR1 and CDR2 are LGHNA and YSLEER. The CDR3 is made up of 15 amino acids. Trimming removed 0 bases at V and 7 bases at J, with 16 bases between. The CDR3 coding sequence is TGCGCCAGCAGCCAAGATGGGGCAGGGGAGGTAGAGCAGTACTTC. Its protein product is CASSQDGAGEVEQYF.

The chain combines TRBV5-1 with TRBJ1-2, with a tentative D call TRBD1 (5 bases). Germline-derived CDR1 and CDR2 are SGHRS and YFSETQ. Trimming took 7 bases from V and 0 from J, leaving 7 bases between them. The CDR3 extends over 12 amino acids. The CDR3 DNA reads TGCGCCAGCTGGGGCGCTAACTATGGCTACACCTTC. It specifies CASWGANYGYTF.

The V and J genes are TRBV6-6 and TRBJ1-3; D is undetermined. This CDR3 has 11 residues. Trimming stripped 7 bases from V and 8 bases from J, with 9 bases between. Germline CDR1 and CDR2: MNHNY and SVGAGI (reference sequence). The CDR3: CASNKEDTIYF. The DNA of the CDR3 is TGTGCCAGCAACAAAGAGGACACCATATATTTT.

The rearrangement links TRBV10-3 to TRBJ2-1, with 9 bases aligning to TRBD2. The CDR3 runs 15 residues. Germline values: CDR1 ENHRY, CDR2 SYGVKD. V gave up 8 bases and J gave up 6 bases; unmatched junction bases: 11. The CDR3 DNA reads TGTGCCATCTCCTCCGACTGGCGGGGGGGCAATGAGCAGTTCTTC. The encoded protein is CAISSDWRGGNEQFF.

The chain has TRBV5-4 and TRBJ2-4; 7 bases fit TRBD1. Germline V gene lookup returns CDR1 SGHNT and CDR2 YYREEE (reference sequence). CDR3 length: 14 amino acids. J was trimmed by 1 base and V by 4 bases; bases with no gene match: 2. The CDR3 protein is CASSLQGAKNIQYF. CDR3 bases: TGTGCCAGCAGCCTACAGGGGGCCAAAAACATTCAGTACTTC.

This chain connects TRBV7-3 to TRBJ2-5; 11 positions agree with TRBD2. The J segment lost 2 bases and the V segment lost 5 bases, leaving 4 bases of the junction unmatched. This CDR3 is 15 amino acids long. Germline CDR1 and CDR2: SGHTA and FQGTGA. The DNA of the CDR3 is TGTGCCAGCAGCAAGGGGACTAGCGGACAAGAGACCCAGTACTTC. Translation gives CASSKGTSGQETQYF.

This clone has only one observation. The CDR3 spells CAWSGQLNSNQPQHF. The CDR3 nucleotides are TGTGCCTGGAGCGGACAGCTAAATAGCAATCAGCCCCAGCATTTT. This chain joins TRBV30 and TRBJ1-5, with D perhaps TRBD1 (6 bases). The CDR3 contains 15 residues. V dropped 3 bases and J dropped 0 bases, with 12 bases sitting between them. Germline CDR1 is GTSNPN and CDR2 is SVGIG (reference sequence). Full variable domain (missing parts from reference TRBV30 and TRBJ1-5): SQTIHQWPATLVQPVGSPLSLECTVEGTSNPNLYWYRQAAGRGLQLLFYSVGIGQISSEVPQNLSASRPQDRQFILSSKKLLLSDSGFYLCAWSGQLNSNQPQHFGDGTRLSIL.

The rearrangement uses TRBV3-1 (or the pseudogene TRBV3-2) and TRBJ1-6; tentative D call: TRBD1 (5 bases). Trimming cost V 5 bases and J 11 bases, with 16 bases left between them. Germline V gives CDR1 LGHDT, CDR2 YNNKEL (reference sequence). The CDR3 runs 14 residues. This CDR3 is CASSEVSRGTPLHF. The CDR3 nucleotides read TGTGCCAGCAGCGAAGTCTCTCGGGGGACACCCCTCCACTTT.